The entry below gives a single TCR beta chain sequence along with its context. Per the authors' pipeline: Amplification of reference gene primers was used by the study to estimate nucleated cell counts. Some clones are missing from TCRdb's copy, which holds only in-frame ones; the method was immunoSEQ multiplex PCR. For V, J and clone size, that table is used; D and trimming come from the DNA. This sample yields about 100,000 clones, of which more than 85% are seen a single time; roughly 2.1% belongs to the top ten. This sample stems from a study of blood T cell repertoires in COVID-19. Study as a whole: COVID-19 samples collected from the United States, Italy and Spain covered acute and convalescent phases. Sample material is recorded as cDNA or gDNA derived from T cells, B-cell-depleted T cells, or PBMCs.

Germline V lookup: CDR1 MNHEY, CDR2 SMNVEV (reference sequence). V shed 2 bases and J 3 bases; nucleotides not matched to a gene: 1. The CDR3 is made up of 16 amino acids. Sequenced input: peripheral blood. The chain links TRBV27 to TRBJ2-2; TRBD2 matches at 12 bases. This TCR was recovered from a man over 45 with active COVID-19. CDR3 bases: TGTGCCAGCAGTTTAGGGACTAGCGGGTACACCGGGGAGCTGTTTTTT. It encodes CASSLGTSGYTGELFF.